Sequencing of this T cell receptor beta chain was carried out in a study of T cell changes during pregnancy in multiple sclerosis. The junction had 5 bases not matched to a gene; V was cut back by 2 bases and J by 1 base. Germline V gives CDR1 SGHVS, CDR2 FNYEAQ. The CDR3 contains 16 residues. Using immunoSEQ multiplex PCR, the repertoire was profiled, and TCRdb retains in-frame clones only, with some absent. The data hold about 130,000 clones, with less than 97% observed a single time. This specimen was peripheral blood, taken after pregnancy. This sequence joins TRBV7-6 and TRBJ2-1; 7 nucleotides align to TRBD2. This clonotype was obtained from a female donor with multiple sclerosis, enrolled in a pregnancy study. As DNA, the CDR3 is TGTGCCAGCAGCTTAAGGGCGGGAGCATCCTACAATGAGCAGTTCTTC. Residues: CASSLRAGASYNEQFF.